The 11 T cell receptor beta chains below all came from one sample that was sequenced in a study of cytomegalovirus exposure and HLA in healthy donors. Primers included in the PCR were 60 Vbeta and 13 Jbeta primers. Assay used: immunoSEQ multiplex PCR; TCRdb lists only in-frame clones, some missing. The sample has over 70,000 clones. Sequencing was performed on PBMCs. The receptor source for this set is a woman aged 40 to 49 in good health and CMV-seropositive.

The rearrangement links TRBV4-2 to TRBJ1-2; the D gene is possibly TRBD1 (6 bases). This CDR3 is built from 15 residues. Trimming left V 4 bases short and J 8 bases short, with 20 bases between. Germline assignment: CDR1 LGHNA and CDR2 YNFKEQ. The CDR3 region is CASSLGGGPQFGYTF. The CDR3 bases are TGTGCCAGCAGCCTGGGGGGGGGCCCTCAGTTCGGCTACACCTTC.

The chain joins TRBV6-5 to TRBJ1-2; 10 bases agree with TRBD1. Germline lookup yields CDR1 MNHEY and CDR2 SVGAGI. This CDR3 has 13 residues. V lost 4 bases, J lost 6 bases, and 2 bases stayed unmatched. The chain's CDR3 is CASSLGQGHGYTF. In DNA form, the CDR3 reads TGTGCCAGCAGTTTGGGACAGGGGCATGGCTACACCTTC.

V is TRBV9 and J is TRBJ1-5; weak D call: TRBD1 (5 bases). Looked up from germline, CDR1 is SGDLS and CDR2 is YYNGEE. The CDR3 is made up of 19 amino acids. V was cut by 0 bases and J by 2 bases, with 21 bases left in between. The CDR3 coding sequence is TGTGCCAGCAGCGTAGGTCCAGGGATCCCTTCTTGGGGCAATCAGCCCCAGCATTTT. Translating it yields CASSVGPGIPSWGNQPQHF.

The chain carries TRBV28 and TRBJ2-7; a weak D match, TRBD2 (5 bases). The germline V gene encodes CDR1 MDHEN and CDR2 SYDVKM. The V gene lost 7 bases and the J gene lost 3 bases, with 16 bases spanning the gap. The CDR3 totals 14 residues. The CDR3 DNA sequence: TGTGCCAGCAAAAGGACTGAGCAATTCTACGAGCAGTACTTC. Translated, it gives CASKRTEQFYEQYF.

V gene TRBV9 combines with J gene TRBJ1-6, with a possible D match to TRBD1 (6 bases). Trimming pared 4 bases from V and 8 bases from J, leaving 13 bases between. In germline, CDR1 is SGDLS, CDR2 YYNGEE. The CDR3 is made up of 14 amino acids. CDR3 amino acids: CASSISDSHSPLHF. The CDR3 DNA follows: TGTGCCAGCAGCATCTCGGACAGCCATTCACCCCTCCACTTT.

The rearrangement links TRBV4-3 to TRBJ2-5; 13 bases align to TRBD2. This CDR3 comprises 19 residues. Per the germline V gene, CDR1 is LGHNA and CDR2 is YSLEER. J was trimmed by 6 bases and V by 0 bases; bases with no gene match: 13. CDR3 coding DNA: TGCGCCAGCAGCCAAGATCCACTAGCGGGGGGGCCTCTTGGGAAGACCCAGTACTTC. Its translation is CASSQDPLAGGPLGKTQYF.

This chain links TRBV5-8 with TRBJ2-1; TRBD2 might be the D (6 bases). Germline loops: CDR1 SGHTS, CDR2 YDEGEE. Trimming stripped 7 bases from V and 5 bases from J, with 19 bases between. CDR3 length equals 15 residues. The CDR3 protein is CASSLWPSADNEQFF. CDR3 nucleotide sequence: TGTGCCAGCTCCCTCTGGCCTAGCGCCGACAATGAGCAGTTCTTC. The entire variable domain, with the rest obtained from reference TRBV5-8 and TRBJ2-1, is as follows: EAGVTQSPTHLIKTRGQQATLRCSPISGHTSVYWYQQALGLGLQFLLWYDEGEERNRGNFPPRFSGRQFPNYSSELNVNALELEDSALYLCASSLWPSADNEQFFGPGTRLTVL.

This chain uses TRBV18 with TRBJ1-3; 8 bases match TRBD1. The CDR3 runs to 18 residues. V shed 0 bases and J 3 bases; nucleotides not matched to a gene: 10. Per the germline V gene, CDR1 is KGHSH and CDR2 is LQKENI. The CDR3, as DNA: TGTGCCAGCTCACCACCTGGGTCCAGGGGGCAATTTGGAAACACCATATATTTT. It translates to CASSPPGSRGQFGNTIYF.

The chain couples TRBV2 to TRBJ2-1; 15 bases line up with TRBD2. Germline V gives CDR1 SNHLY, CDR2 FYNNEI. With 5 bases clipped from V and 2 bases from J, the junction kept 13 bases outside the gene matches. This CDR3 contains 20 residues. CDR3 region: CASSPLGLAGGPAPYNEQFF. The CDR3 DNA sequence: TGTGCCAGCAGTCCCCTCGGACTAGCGGGAGGGCCGGCCCCCTACAATGAGCAGTTCTTC.

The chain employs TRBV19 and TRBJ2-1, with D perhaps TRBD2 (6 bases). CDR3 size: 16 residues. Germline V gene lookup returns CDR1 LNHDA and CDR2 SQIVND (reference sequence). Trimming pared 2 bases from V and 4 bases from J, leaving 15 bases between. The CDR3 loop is CASSIRGGNAYNEQFF. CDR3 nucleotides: TGTGCCAGTAGTATAAGAGGCGGGAATGCGTACAATGAGCAGTTCTTC.

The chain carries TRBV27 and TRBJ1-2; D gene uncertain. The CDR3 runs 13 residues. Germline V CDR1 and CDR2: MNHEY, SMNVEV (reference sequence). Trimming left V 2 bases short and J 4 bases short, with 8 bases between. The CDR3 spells CASSLGNGYGYTF. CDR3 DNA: TGTGCCAGCAGTTTAGGTAACGGCTATGGCTACACCTTC.